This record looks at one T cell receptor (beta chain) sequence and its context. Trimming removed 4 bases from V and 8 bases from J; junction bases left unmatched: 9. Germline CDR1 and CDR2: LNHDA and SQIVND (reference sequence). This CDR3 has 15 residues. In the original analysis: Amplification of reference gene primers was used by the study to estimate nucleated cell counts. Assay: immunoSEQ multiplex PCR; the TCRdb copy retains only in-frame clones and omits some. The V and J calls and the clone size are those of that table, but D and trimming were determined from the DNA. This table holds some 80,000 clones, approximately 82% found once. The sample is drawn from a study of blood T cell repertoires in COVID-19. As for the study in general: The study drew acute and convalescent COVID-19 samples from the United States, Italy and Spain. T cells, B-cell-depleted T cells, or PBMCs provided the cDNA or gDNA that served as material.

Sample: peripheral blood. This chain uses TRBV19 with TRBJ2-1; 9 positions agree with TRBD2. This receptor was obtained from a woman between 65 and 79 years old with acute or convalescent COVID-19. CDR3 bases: TGTGCCAGTAGTACCCTAGCGGGAATGGTCGATGAGCAGTTCTTC. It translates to CASSTLAGMVDEQFF.